A single sample gave rise to the 27 T cell receptor beta chains below, sequenced in a study of CD8 T cells in ankylosing spondylitis. Study findings and constraints: Seemingly distinctive of ankylosing spondylitis blood was a TCR beta motif formed by eight highly homologous variants.

Antigen specificity for these receptors is unknown. A single record per CDR3 protein comes from TCRdb applying MiXCR to the 5' RACE reads. This sample has over 450,000 distinct CDR3 sequences, with roughly an eighth found just once. Sequencing was performed on blood, either unsorted or a sorted T cell fraction (not recorded which). These TCRs come from a male donor with ankylosing spondylitis.

This chain connects TRBV27 to TRBJ1-6; D gene ambiguous. Germline V gives CDR1 MNHEY, CDR2 SMNVEV (reference sequence). The CDR3 totals 17 residues. Trimming pared 3 bases from V and 3 bases from J, leaving 15 bases between. The CDR3 bases are TGTGCCAGCAGTTTGGCCGGCGCCGGGGTCTATAATTCACCCCTCCACTTT. It encodes CASSLAGAGVYNSPLHF.

This clonotype was seen only a few times. This chain connects TRBV4-2 to TRBJ1-2; the D gene is possibly TRBD1 (6 bases). Trimming stripped 3 bases from V and 7 bases from J, with 15 bases between. The CDR3 sequence is 14 residues long. CDR1 and CDR2 (germline): LGHNA, YNFKEQ. The CDR3 DNA reads TGTGCCAGCAGCCAGATCATCAGGGGTAGTGGCTACACCTTC. It encodes CASSQIIRGSGYTF.

This clonotype has a count of ten or more. The chain recombines TRBV7-2 with TRBJ2-3; no reliable D call. Germline loops: CDR1 SGHTA, CDR2 FQGNSA. The ends were cut back, 5 bases at V and 0 bases at J, with 12 bases in the middle. The length of the CDR3 is 15 residues. The CDR3 DNA reads TGTGCCAGCAGCAAGGAGCGAACTAGCACAGATACGCAGTATTTT. It translates to CASSKERTSTDTQYF.

The rearrangement uses TRBV15 and TRBJ1-6; D possibly corresponds to TRBD1 (5 bases). V was trimmed by 4 bases and J by 5 bases, leaving 9 bases between them. This CDR3 spans 14 amino acids. Germline values: CDR1 LNHNV, CDR2 YYDKDF (reference sequence). This chain's CDR3 is CATSTGEDNSPLHF. The CDR3 nucleotides are TGTGCCACCAGCACGGGGGAAGATAATTCACCCCTCCACTTT.

This clonotype was recorded at least ten times. The rearrangement uses TRBV27 and TRBJ2-6, with D perhaps TRBD1 or TRBD2 (5 bases each). CDR3 length equals 16 residues. Germline values: CDR1 MNHEY, CDR2 SMNVEV (reference sequence). V dropped 3 bases and J dropped 2 bases, with 11 bases sitting between them. The CDR3 here is CASSLVRDAGANVLTF. CDR3 DNA: TGTGCCAGCAGTTTGGTAAGGGACGCTGGGGCCAACGTCCTGACTTTC.

The table lists this clonotype with a few counts. The gene calls are TRBV10-3 and TRBJ1-2; 8 bases are a match to TRBD1. V was clipped by 7 bases and J by 3 bases; unmatched bases: 4. CDR1 is ENHRY, CDR2 SYGVKD, per germline. This CDR3 is 13 amino acids long. The CDR3 region has the DNA TGTGCCATCACCTCGGACAGGGACTATGGCTACACCTTC. It specifies CAITSDRDYGYTF.

This chain uses TRBV7-7 with TRBJ2-7; D is unresolved. Trimming left V 3 bases short and J 7 bases short, with 13 bases between. The CDR3 extends over 13 amino acids. Germline V gene lookup returns CDR1 SSHAT and CDR2 FNYEAQ (reference sequence). The DNA of the CDR3 is TGTGCCAGCAGCTTTATAGACACCGGAGAGCAGTACTTC. Its protein is CASSFIDTGEQYF.

This clonotype was seen once. The chain couples TRBV18 to TRBJ1-2; tentatively, D is TRBD1 (6 bases). The V gene's germline CDR1 is KGHSH and CDR2 LQKENI. CDR3 length: 14 amino acids. Trimming left V 3 bases short and J 3 bases short, with 11 bases between. CDR3 residues: CASSPAGDDYGYTF. The CDR3 DNA follows: TGTGCCAGCTCACCGGCAGGGGATGACTATGGCTACACCTTC.

V gene TRBV3-1 combines with J gene TRBJ2-2; D is tentatively TRBD1 or TRBD2 (5 bases each). The V gene lost 4 bases and the J gene lost 3 bases, with 12 bases spanning the gap. The CDR3 length is 15 residues. Looked up from germline, CDR1 is LGHDT and CDR2 is YNNKEL (reference sequence). This CDR3 is CASSREGLDTGELFF. CDR3 in DNA: TGTGCCAGCAGCCGAGAGGGGCTAGACACCGGGGAGCTGTTTTTT.

The gene calls are TRBV29-1 and TRBJ2-1; 12 bases fit TRBD2. This CDR3 is 16 amino acids long. J was trimmed by 2 bases and V by 7 bases; bases with no gene match: 9. From germline, CDR1 is SQVTM and CDR2 ANQGSEA. CDR3 protein: CSAGLAGSPTYNEQFF. CDR3 sequence (DNA): TGCAGCGCAGGACTAGCGGGAAGCCCCACCTACAATGAGCAGTTCTTC.

This clonotype showed up just a few times. V gene TRBV11-2 combines with J gene TRBJ2-2; 9 bases map to TRBD2. Germline V CDR1 and CDR2: SGHAT, FQNNGV. V gave up 4 bases and J gave up 0 bases; unmatched junction bases: 6. CDR3 length: 17 amino acids. The CDR3 region is CASSSALAGPNTGELFF. The DNA for the CDR3 is TGTGCCAGCAGCTCAGCCCTAGCGGGACCGAACACCGGGGAGCTGTTTTTT.

The rearrangement links TRBV20-1 to TRBJ1-2, with TRBD1 identical over 7 bases. The CDR3 spans 12 residues. J lost 4 bases, V lost 5 bases, and 4 bases had no gene match. Looked up from germline, CDR1 is DFQATT and CDR2 is SNEGSKA (reference sequence). In DNA, the CDR3 is TGCAGTGCTGGAGGGACAGTCTATGGCTACACCTTC. This encodes CSAGGTVYGYTF.

CDR3 DNA: TGTGCCAGCAGCTTATCGGGTAGCGGGAGCGATACGCAGTATTTT. It yields the protein CASSLSGSGSDTQYF. The chain recombines TRBV7-9 with TRBJ2-3; 9 bases match TRBD2. CDR1 is SEHNR, CDR2 FQNEAQ, per germline (reference sequence). The CDR3 is 15 residues long. With 2 bases clipped from V and 6 bases from J, the junction kept 6 bases outside the gene matches.

The rearrangement joins TRBV27 to TRBJ2-3; TRBD2 aligns across 10 bases. The CDR3 contains 16 residues. Germline V lookup: CDR1 MNHEY, CDR2 SMNVEV (reference sequence). J gave up 5 bases and V 5 bases, and 10 bases lay outside the gene matches. CDR3 protein: CASSPRLAGVLDTQYF. The CDR3 bases are TGTGCCAGCAGTCCCCGGCTAGCGGGAGTTCTAGATACGCAGTATTTT.

This clonotype was seen at least ten times. The J gene is TRBJ2-1, the V gene TRBV3-1, with TRBD2 as a possible D gene (6 bases). V shed 1 base and J shed 8 bases, with 12 bases lying between them. Germline values: CDR1 LGHDT, CDR2 YNNKEL (reference sequence). The CDR3 covers 14 residues. DNA for the CDR3: TGTGCCAGCAGCCAAGCCCCTACTAGCTATGAGCAGTTCTTC. This gives the protein CASSQAPTSYEQFF.

The chain employs TRBV20-1 and TRBJ2-2; maybe TRBD2 (6 bases). The CDR3 has 16 amino acids. Trimming removed 6 bases from V and 3 bases from J, with 20 bases in between. Germline V gene sequence: CDR1 DFQATT, CDR2 SNEGSKA (reference sequence). The CDR3 DNA follows: TGCAGTGCCGGAGGGGAACGGGACCCTTACACCGGGGAGCTGTTTTTT. It encodes CSAGGERDPYTGELFF.

The genes are TRBV28 and TRBJ1-1, with 10 bases lining up with TRBD1. J gave up 5 bases and V 5 bases, and 11 bases lay outside the gene matches. The length of the CDR3 is 16 residues. Looked up from germline, CDR1 is MDHEN and CDR2 is SYDVKM. The CDR3 reads CASSIPGQGRGTEAFF. For the CDR3, the DNA is TGTGCCAGCAGTATCCCGGGACAGGGGAGAGGTACTGAAGCTTTCTTT.

This clonotype appeared a few times. The chain is built from TRBV11-2 and TRBJ1-6; 9 bases fit TRBD1. The V gene end was trimmed by 0 bases and the J gene end by 9 bases; junction bases not matched to a gene: 6. This CDR3 spans 16 amino acids. Germline CDR1 is SGHAT and CDR2 is FQNNGV. The CDR3 bases are TGTGCCAGCAGCTTAGACGGACAGGGGTTTGGTTCACCCCTCCACTTT. It codes for CASSLDGQGFGSPLHF.

The chain employs TRBV5-1 and TRBJ1-6, with 11 nucleotides matching TRBD1. J was trimmed by 8 bases and V by 3 bases; bases with no gene match: 1. The CDR3 spans 14 residues. Germline values: CDR1 SGHRS, CDR2 YFSETQ. The CDR3 sequence: CASSWTGGDSPLHF. The CDR3 DNA reads as TGCGCCAGCAGCTGGACAGGGGGCGATTCACCCCTCCACTTT.

This clonotype was detected a few times. The genes are TRBV2 and TRBJ1-1; no reliable D call. CDR3 length: 13 amino acids. CDR1 is SNHLY, CDR2 FYNNEI, per germline. The V end was cut by 4 bases, the J end by 1 base, with 7 bases between. The DNA for the CDR3 is TGTGCCAGCAGTGCGGATTGGAACACTGAAGCTTTCTTT. Translating it yields CASSADWNTEAFF. Together with reference TRBV2 and TRBJ1-1, the CDR3 gives the full variable domain: EPEVTQTPSHQVTQMGQEVILRCVPISNHLYFYWYRQILGQKVEFLVSFYNNEISEKSEIFDDQFSVERPDGSNFTLKIRSTKLEDSAMYFCASSADWNTEAFFGQGTRLTVV.

This clonotype occurred a few times. The V and J genes are TRBV10-1 and TRBJ2-2; TRBD2 might be the D (6 bases). There are 16 residues in the CDR3. Germline V gene sequence: CDR1 WNHNN, CDR2 SYGVQD (reference sequence). V was cut by 6 bases and J by 4 bases, with 18 bases left in between. CDR3 nucleotides: TGCGCCAGCAGGGCTACTAGCCCCAGAGGCACCGGGGAGCTGTTTTTT. Amino acid sequence: CASRATSPRGTGELFF.

This clonotype was detected a few times. The chain recombines TRBV7-2 with TRBJ2-3, with a possible D match to TRBD2 (6 bases). The CDR3 loop spans 13 amino acids. The V end lost 4 bases, the J end lost 4 bases, and 9 bases lay between the germline ends. Germline V gives CDR1 SGHTA, CDR2 FQGNSA. The CDR3 is CASSYVAADTQYF. CDR3 in DNA: TGTGCCAGCAGCTACGTAGCGGCAGATACGCAGTATTTT.

The rearrangement uses TRBV6-1 and TRBJ2-2; D gene uncertain. In germline, CDR1 is MNHNS, CDR2 SASEGT. Deletions cut 2 bases from V and 3 bases from J, with 4 bases between. The CDR3 has 13 amino acids. The CDR3 nucleotides read TGTGCCAGCAGTGAACGCCACACCGGGGAGCTGTTTTTT. Encoded protein: CASSERHTGELFF.

There are a few counts of this clonotype. V is TRBV20-1 and J is TRBJ2-7, with a weak D call TRBD2 (7 bases). V was cut by 8 bases and J by 2 bases, with 16 bases left in between. The CDR3 extends over 13 amino acids. Germline V gene data show CDR1 as DFQATT and CDR2 as SNEGSKA (reference sequence). In nucleotides, the CDR3 is TGCAGTCCCGAGGGGGGGCCCCCCTACGAGCAGTACTTC. It is translated as CSPEGGPPYEQYF.

There are a few counts of this clonotype. The chain joins TRBV2 to TRBJ2-6; 7 nucleotides match TRBD1. The CDR3 has 18 amino acids. After removal of 10 bases from V and 0 bases from J, the junction contained 15 bases not matched to a gene. Germline V gives CDR1 SNHLY, CDR2 FYNNEI. The CDR3 DNA follows: TGTGCCACCGGGACAGAGGGCCCTTTTAGCTCTGGGGCCAACGTCCTGACTTTC. It specifies CATGTEGPFSSGANVLTF.

This clonotype was counted at least ten times. The chain combines TRBV5-1 with TRBJ2-1, with TRBD2 identical over 9 bases. The germline V gene encodes CDR1 SGHRS and CDR2 YFSETQ. V shed 4 bases, J shed 6 bases, and the junction held 8 bases outside the gene matches. The CDR3 runs 15 residues. CDR3 sequence (DNA): TGCGCCAGCAGCAGTGGTGGCGGGAGGGCCAATGAGCAGTTCTTC. It encodes CASSSGGGRANEQFF.

This clonotype was counted at least ten times. The gene calls are TRBV2 and TRBJ2-1; 11 bases align to TRBD2. This CDR3 is 15 amino acids long. Germline loops: CDR1 SNHLY, CDR2 FYNNEI. V gave up 3 bases and J gave up 4 bases; unmatched junction bases: 2. CDR3 loop: CASSEGLAEYNEQFF. CDR3 DNA sequence: TGTGCCAGCAGTGAGGGACTAGCGGAGTACAATGAGCAGTTCTTC.